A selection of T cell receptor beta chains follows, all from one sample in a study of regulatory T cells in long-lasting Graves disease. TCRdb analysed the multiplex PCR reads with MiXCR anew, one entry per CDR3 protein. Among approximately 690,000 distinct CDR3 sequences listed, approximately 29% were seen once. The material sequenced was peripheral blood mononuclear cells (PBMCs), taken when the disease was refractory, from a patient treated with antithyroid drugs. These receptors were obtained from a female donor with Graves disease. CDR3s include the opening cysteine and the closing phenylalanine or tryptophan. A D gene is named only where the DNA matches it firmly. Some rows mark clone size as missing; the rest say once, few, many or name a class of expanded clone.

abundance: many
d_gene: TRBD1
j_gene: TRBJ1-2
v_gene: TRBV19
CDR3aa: CASSLQGASYGYTF
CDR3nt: TGTGCCAGTAGTCTACAGGGGGCAAGCTATGGCTACACCTTC

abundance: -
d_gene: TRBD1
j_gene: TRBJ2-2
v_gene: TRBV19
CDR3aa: CASSVHRGYAGELFF
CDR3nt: TGTGCCAGTAGTGTTCACAGGGGGTACGCCGGGGAGCTGTTTTTT

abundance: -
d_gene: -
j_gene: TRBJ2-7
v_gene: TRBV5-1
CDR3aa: CASSAWPGSYEQYF
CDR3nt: TGCGCCAGCAGCGCTTGGCCAGGGAGCTACGAGCAGTACTTC

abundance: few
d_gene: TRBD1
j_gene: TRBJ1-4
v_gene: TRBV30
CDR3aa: CAGNRGLNEKLFF
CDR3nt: TGTGCCGGCAACAGGGGTTTAAATGAAAAACTGTTTTTT

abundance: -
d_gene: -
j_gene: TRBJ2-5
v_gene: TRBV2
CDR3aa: CASTTLDRPQETQYF
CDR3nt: TGTGCCAGCACTACACTGGACCGACCTCAAGAGACCCAGTACTTC

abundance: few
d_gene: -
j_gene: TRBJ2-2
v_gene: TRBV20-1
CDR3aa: CSAPVTRGTGELFF
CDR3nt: TGCAGTGCGCCAGTTACTAGGGGCACCGGGGAGCTGTTTTTT

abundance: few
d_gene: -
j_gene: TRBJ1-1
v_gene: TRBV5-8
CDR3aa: CASSLPGRRNTEAFF
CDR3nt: TGTGCCAGCAGCTTACCGGGACGACGGAACACTGAAGCTTTCTTT

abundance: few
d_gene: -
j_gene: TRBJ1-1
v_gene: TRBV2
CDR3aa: CASRTGMMISEAFF
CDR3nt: TGTGCCAGCAGAACAGGGATGATGATATCTGAAGCTTTCTTT

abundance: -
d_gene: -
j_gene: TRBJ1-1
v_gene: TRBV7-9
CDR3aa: CASSPRGQGFTEAFF
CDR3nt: TGTGCCAGCAGCCCCAGGGGTCAAGGATTTACTGAAGCTTTCTTT

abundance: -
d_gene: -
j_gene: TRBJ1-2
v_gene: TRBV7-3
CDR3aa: CASSREQVYGYTF
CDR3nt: TGTGCCAGCAGCCGAGAGCAGGTCTATGGCTACACCTTC

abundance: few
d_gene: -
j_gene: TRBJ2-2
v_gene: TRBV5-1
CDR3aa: CASSWGRANTGELFF
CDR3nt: TGCGCCAGCAGCTGGGGACGGGCGAACACCGGGGAGCTGTTTTTT

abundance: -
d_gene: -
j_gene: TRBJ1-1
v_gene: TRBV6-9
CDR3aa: CASSYARTRRRAF
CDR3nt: TGTGCCAGCAGTTACGCGAGGACTCGGCGACGGGCGTTT

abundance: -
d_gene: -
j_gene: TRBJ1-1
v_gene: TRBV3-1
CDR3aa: CASSHRGGMNTEAFF
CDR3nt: TGTGCCAGCAGCCACCGCGGTGGGATGAACACTGAAGCTTTCTTT

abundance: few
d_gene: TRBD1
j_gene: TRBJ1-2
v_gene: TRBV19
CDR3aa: CASRRQGIDGYTF
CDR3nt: TGTGCCAGTAGAAGACAGGGTATCGATGGCTACACCTTC

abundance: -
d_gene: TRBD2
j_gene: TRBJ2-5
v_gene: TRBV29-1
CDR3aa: CSVEPAGGSLLQETQYF
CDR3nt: TGCAGCGTTGAACCTGCGGGAGGATCCCTCCTCCAAGAGACCCAGTACTTC

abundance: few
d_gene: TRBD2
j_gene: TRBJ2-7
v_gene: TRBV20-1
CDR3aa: CSARLREWGYEQYF
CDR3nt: TGCAGTGCTAGATTGCGGGAGTGGGGCTACGAGCAGTACTTC

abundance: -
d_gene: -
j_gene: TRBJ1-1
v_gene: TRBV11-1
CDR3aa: CASSEHGTLSAQAFF
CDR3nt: TGTGCCAGCAGCGAACACGGGACCCTTAGCGCTCAAGCTTTCTTT

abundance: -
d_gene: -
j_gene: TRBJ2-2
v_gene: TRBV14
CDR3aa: CASSQGRGGTTGELFF
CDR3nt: TGTGCCAGCAGCCAAGGTCGGGGCGGGACCACCGGGGAGCTGTTTTTT

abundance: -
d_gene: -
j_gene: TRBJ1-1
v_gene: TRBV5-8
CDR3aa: CASSLVFRGAEAFF
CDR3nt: TGTGCCAGCAGCTTGGTGTTCAGGGGCGCTGAAGCTTTCTTT

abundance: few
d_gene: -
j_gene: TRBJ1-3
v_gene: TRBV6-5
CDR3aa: CASSYEGFGNTIYF
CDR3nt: TGTGCCAGCAGTTACGAAGGGTTCGGAAACACCATATATTTT

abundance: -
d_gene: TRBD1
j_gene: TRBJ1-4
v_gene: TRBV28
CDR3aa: CASSLLGQGAEKLFF
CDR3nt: TGTGCCAGCAGTTTATTGGGCCAGGGGGCTGAAAAACTGTTTTTT

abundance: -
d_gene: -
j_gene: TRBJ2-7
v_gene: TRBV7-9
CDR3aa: CASSRPGVSHEQYF
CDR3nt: TGTGCCAGCAGCCGCCCGGGAGTTTCCCACGAGCAGTACTTC

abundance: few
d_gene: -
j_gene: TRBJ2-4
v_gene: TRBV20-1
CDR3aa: CSARAAGNIQYF
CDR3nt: TGCAGTGCTAGGGCGGCGGGAAACATTCAGTACTTC

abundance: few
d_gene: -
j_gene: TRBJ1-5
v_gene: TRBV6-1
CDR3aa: CASSGLRQEPQHF
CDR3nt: TGTGCCAGCAGTGGCCTTAGGCAAGAGCCCCAGCATTTT

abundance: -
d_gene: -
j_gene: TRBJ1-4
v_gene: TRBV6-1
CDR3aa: CASRRTIEEKLFF
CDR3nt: TGTGCCAGCAGACGCACCATTGAGGAAAAACTGTTTTTT

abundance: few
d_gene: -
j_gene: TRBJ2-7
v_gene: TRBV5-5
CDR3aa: CASSLGGGFSYEQYF
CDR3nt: TGTGCCAGCAGCCTTGGGGGCGGTTTCTCCTACGAGCAGTACTTC